Presented here are 15 T cell receptor beta chains from one specimen sequenced in a study of PD-1 blockade in classical Hodgkin lymphoma (dated by TCRdb to the early 2020s). The library was produced with the immunoSEQ multiplex PCR assay. The source is immuneACCESS, and TCRdb retained only in-frame sequences with V and J called. Part of the clones is not carried over; for the studies checked, unresolved V genes explain less than half of this, and the remainder is unexplained. The sample table holds about 90,000 clones, of which about nine tenths were seen once. Under 3% of the sample comes from the top ten. The sample's time point label is to be understood as: cycle 4 day 1 (C4D1), after less than seven weeks of nivolumab. Relapse after autologous stem cell transplantation had occurred in all trial patients, and cohorts A, B and C were distinguished by prior brentuximab vedotin exposure. The sequencing here drew on peripheral blood mononuclear cells (PBMCs), taken before the fourth cycle of nivolumab. The receptor set was obtained from a human donor with classical Hodgkin lymphoma.

V is TRBV2 and J is TRBJ2-3, with 11 bases matching TRBD2. CDR1 SNHLY and CDR2 FYNNEI come from the germline V gene. CDR3 length: 16 residues. V trimming: 8 bases; J trimming: 2 bases; junction bases outside the gene matches: 9. DNA of the CDR3: TGTGCCAGCCGGCGGGCTAGCGGGGGGATCACAGATACGCAGTATTTT. As protein: CASRRASGGITDTQYF. The variable domain in full, with the rest retrieved from reference TRBV2 and TRBJ2-3, is EPEVTQTPSHQVTQMGQEVILRCVPISNHLYFYWYRQILGQKVEFLVSFYNNEISEKSEIFDDQFSVERPDGSNFTLKIRSTKLEDSAMYFCASRRASGGITDTQYFGPGTRLTVL.

The chain employs TRBV13 and TRBJ2-5; 8 nucleotides line up with TRBD1. The CDR3 is made up of 14 amino acids. V shed 5 bases and J 4 bases; nucleotides not matched to a gene: 6. Germline V gene lookup returns CDR1 PRHDT and CDR2 FYEKMQ (reference sequence). The CDR3 is CASSNPTGGETQYF. In DNA form, the CDR3 reads TGTGCCAGCAGCAACCCAACAGGGGGAGAGACCCAGTACTTC.

V and J are TRBV11-2 and TRBJ1-2; 11 bases align to TRBD1. The CDR3 length is 15 residues. Germline-derived CDR1 and CDR2 are SGHAT and FQNNGV. V was clipped by 3 bases and J by 7 bases; unmatched bases: 7. CDR3 in amino acids: CASSFNRDRGGGYTF. As DNA, the CDR3 is TGTGCCAGCAGCTTCAATCGGGACAGGGGGGGTGGCTACACCTTC.

The rearrangement joins TRBV30 to TRBJ1-5; the match to TRBD1 covers 7 bases. There are 13 residues in the CDR3. V was clipped by 5 bases and J by 4 bases; unmatched bases: 5. Per the germline V gene, CDR1 is GTSNPN and CDR2 is SVGIG (reference sequence). The CDR3, as DNA: TGTGCCTGGGCCCCACAGGGGAATCAGCCCCAGCATTTT. Protein product: CAWAPQGNQPQHF.

This clone was observed a few times. The V and J genes are TRBV7-9 and TRBJ1-5, with D unresolved. The germline gives CDR1 SEHNR, CDR2 FQNEAQ (reference sequence). With 2 bases removed from V and 6 bases from J, the gap between germline ends came to 5 bases. The CDR3 covers 12 residues. The CDR3 here is CASSLQAQPQHF. CDR3 nucleotide sequence: TGTGCCAGCAGCTTACAGGCTCAGCCCCAGCATTTT.

This chain uses TRBV5-6 with TRBJ2-6; D unresolved. The V end lost 3 bases, the J end lost 4 bases, and 11 bases lay between the germline ends. Germline CDR1 SGHDT, CDR2 YYEEEE. CDR3 length: 15 amino acids. The chain's CDR3 is CASSSLLRGANVLTF. The CDR3 DNA reads TGTGCCAGCAGCTCGTTGTTGCGAGGGGCCAACGTCCTGACTTTC.

The chain has TRBV19 and TRBJ1-4; tentative D call: TRBD1 (6 bases). Germline CDR1 and CDR2: LNHDA and SQIVND (reference sequence). The CDR3 length is 15 residues. Trimming stripped 3 bases from V and 7 bases from J, with 15 bases between. CDR3 region: CASSIQRQVLEKLFF. In nucleotides, the CDR3 is TGTGCCAGTAGTATTCAGAGACAGGTGCTTGAAAAACTGTTTTTT.

This clone turned up a few times. This chain uses TRBV5-1 with TRBJ2-1, with 7 bases that match TRBD1. Looked up from germline, CDR1 is SGHRS and CDR2 is YFSETQ. The trim removed 0 bases at V and 4 bases at J, leaving 7 bases unmatched. This CDR3 comprises 16 residues. The CDR3 coding sequence is TGCGCCAGCAGCTTGGTGGGTGGACAGGTATACAATGAGCAGTTCTTC. Its translation is CASSLVGGQVYNEQFF. Based on the CDR3 plus reference TRBV5-1 and TRBJ2-1, the full variable domain is KAGVTQTPRYLIKTRGQQVTLSCSPISGHRSVSWYQQTPGQGLQFLFEYFSETQRNKGNFPGRFSGRQFSNSRSEMNVSTLELGDSALYLCASSLVGGQVYNEQFFGPGTRLTVL.

The chain has TRBV27 and TRBJ1-4; D not certain. Trimming pared 0 bases from V and 4 bases from J, leaving 9 bases between. The CDR3 length is 15 residues. In germline, CDR1 is MNHEY, CDR2 SMNVEV (reference sequence). Here the CDR3 reads CASSLSIGFNEKLFF. In nucleotides, the CDR3 is TGTGCCAGCAGTTTATCAATAGGATTTAATGAAAAACTGTTTTTT.

This clone appeared a single time. J is TRBJ2-3 and V is TRBV7-3, with D tentatively TRBD2 (5 bases). Trimming cost V 0 bases and J 4 bases, with 8 bases left between them. Germline CDR1 and CDR2: SGHTA and FQGTGA. The CDR3 has 14 residues. DNA of the CDR3: TGTGCCAGCAGCTTAACGTCGGAGGCAGATACGCAGTATTTT. Translating it yields CASSLTSEADTQYF.

Many counts were recorded for this clone. The chain uses TRBV5-6 and TRBJ1-5, with a tentative D call TRBD1 (6 bases). Trimming took 4 bases from V and 3 from J, leaving 14 bases between them. Germline lookup yields CDR1 SGHDT and CDR2 YYEEEE. This CDR3 region has 15 residues. CDR3 sequence reads: CASSMGDNLNQPQHF. Here the CDR3 DNA reads TGTGCCAGCAGCATGGGGGACAATCTCAATCAGCCCCAGCATTTT.

The table lists this clone with a count of one. V is TRBV28 and J is TRBJ1-3; D is ambiguous. V was clipped by 7 bases and J by 1 base, with 8 bases between them. The CDR3 has 13 amino acids. The V gene's germline CDR1 is MDHEN and CDR2 SYDVKM. CDR3 nucleotides: TGTGCCAGCACCTATAGTTCTGGAAACACCATATATTTT. Protein: CASTYSSGNTIYF.

The chain couples TRBV11-1 to TRBJ2-1, with TRBD1 matching over 7 bases. With V trimmed by 3 bases and J by 0 bases, 5 bases remained unmatched. Germline V lookup: CDR1 SGHAT, CDR2 FQDESV (reference sequence). This CDR3 spans 16 amino acids. The CDR3 nucleotides are TGTGCCAGCAGCTTCTTGACAGGGACCTCCTACAATGAGCAGTTCTTC. Its protein is CASSFLTGTSYNEQFF.

This chain links TRBV10-3 with TRBJ2-1; 7 bases agree with TRBD2. The CDR3 extends over 12 amino acids. In germline, CDR1 is ENHRY, CDR2 SYGVKD. After removal of 6 bases from V and 8 bases from J, the junction contained 4 bases not matched to a gene. Here the CDR3 reads CAISQGGDEQFF. As DNA, the CDR3 is TGTGCCATCAGCCAGGGAGGGGATGAGCAGTTCTTC.

J is TRBJ1-2 and V is TRBV29-1; 9 positions agree with TRBD1. After removal of 7 bases from V and 3 bases from J, the junction contained 3 bases not matched to a gene. Germline CDR1 reads SQVTM; CDR2 reads ANQGSEA. CDR3 size: 12 residues. The CDR3 protein is CSGGDRDYGYTF. The CDR3 nucleotides are TGCAGCGGCGGGGACAGGGACTATGGCTACACCTTC.